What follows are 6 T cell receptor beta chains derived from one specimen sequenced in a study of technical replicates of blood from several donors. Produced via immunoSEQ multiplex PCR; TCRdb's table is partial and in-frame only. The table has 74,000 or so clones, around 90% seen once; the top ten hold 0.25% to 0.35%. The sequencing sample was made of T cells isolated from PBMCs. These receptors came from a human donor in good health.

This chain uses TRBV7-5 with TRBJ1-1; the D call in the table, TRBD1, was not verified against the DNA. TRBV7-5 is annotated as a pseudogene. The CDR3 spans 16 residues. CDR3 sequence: CVRSFLLGRSNTEAFF. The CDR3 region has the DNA TGTGTCAGAAGCTTTTTGCTGGGGCGCTCGAACACTGAAGCTTTCTTT.

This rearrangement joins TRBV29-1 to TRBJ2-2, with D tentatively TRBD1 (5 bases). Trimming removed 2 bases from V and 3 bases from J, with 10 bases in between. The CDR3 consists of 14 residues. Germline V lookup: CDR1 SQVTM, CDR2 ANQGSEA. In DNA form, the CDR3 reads TGCAGCGTTGAATCCAGGGTTCACACCGGGGAGCTGTTTTTT. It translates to CSVESRVHTGELFF.

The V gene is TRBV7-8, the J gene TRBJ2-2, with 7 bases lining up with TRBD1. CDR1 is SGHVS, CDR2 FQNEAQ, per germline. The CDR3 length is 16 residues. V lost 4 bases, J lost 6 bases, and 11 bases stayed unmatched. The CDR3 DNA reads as TGTGCCAGCAGCTCTTTGCAGACAGGGTGGTCCGGGGAGCTGTTTTTT. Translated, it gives CASSSLQTGWSGELFF.

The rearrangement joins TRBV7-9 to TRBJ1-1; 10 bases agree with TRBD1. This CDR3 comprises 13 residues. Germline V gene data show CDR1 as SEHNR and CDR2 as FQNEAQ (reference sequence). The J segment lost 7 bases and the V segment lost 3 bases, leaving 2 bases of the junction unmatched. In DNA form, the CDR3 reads TGTGCCAGCAGCTTCGGGGACAGGGGTGAAGCTTTCTTT. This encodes CASSFGDRGEAFF.

CDR3: CASSLLPGRETQYF. In DNA, the CDR3 is TGTGCCAGCAGCTTATTGCCAGGGCGGGAGACCCAGTACTTC. This chain connects TRBV11-2 to TRBJ2-5; the D gene is possibly TRBD1 (5 bases). V shed 2 bases and J shed 5 bases, with 12 bases lying between them. CDR1 is SGHAT and CDR2 is FQNNGV in the germline V gene. CDR3 length: 14 amino acids. Drawing the rest from reference TRBV11-2 and TRBJ2-5, the complete variable domain is EAGVAQSPRYKIIEKRQSVAFWCNPISGHATLYWYQQILGQGPKLLIQFQNNGVVDDSQLPKDRFSAERLKGVDSTLKIQPAKLEDSAVYLCASSLLPGRETQYFGPGTRLLVL.

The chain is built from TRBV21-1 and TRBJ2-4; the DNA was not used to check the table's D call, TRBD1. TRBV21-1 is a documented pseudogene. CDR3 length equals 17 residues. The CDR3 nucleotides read TGTGCCAGCAGCAAAGTATGGACAGGGGCCCTCAAAAACATTCAGTACTTC. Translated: CASSKVWTGALKNIQYF.